These T cell receptor beta chains were read from a single sample in a study of blood T cell repertoires in COVID-19. Clones were sequenced by immunoSEQ multiplex PCR, and TCRdb holds only the in-frame ones, with some missing. Among more than 110,000 clones, roughly 75% were seen once, and the ten largest hold approximately 6%. Input material: PBMCs or T cells enriched from blood (not recorded which). The receptor source for this set is a woman in her fifties or sixties who had recovered from COVID-19. Each CDR3 is given with its conserved first and last residue. D genes are given only for firm matches. Expanded clones are given a class, and other clones once, few, many or no size at all.

>TRBV29-1|few|TRBJ1-1|NA
CSVRAGGVFLNTEAFF
TGCAGCGTCCGAGCGGGGGGGGTTTTCCTTAACACTGAAGCTTTCTTT
>TRBV4-2|NA|TRBJ1-1|TRBD1
CASNIMTGTNTEAFF
TGTGCCAGCAACATTATGACAGGGACGAACACTGAAGCTTTCTTT
>TRBV5-1|NA|TRBJ1-4|NA
CASSLEGSRGEKLFF
TGCGCCAGCAGCTTGGAGGGAAGCCGGGGAGAAAAACTGTTTTTT
>TRBV28|NA|TRBJ1-3|NA
CASSLVETHSGNTIYF
TGTGCCAGCAGTTTAGTAGAGACACACTCTGGAAACACCATATATTTT
>TRBV24-1|once|TRBJ2-1|TRBD1
CATSDFGTGGNEQFF
TGTGCCACCAGTGATTTTGGGACAGGGGGGAATGAGCAGTTCTTC
>TRBV4-1|NA|TRBJ1-2|TRBD1
CASSSRTGSYGYTF
TGCGCCAGCAGCTCCCGGACAGGGAGCTATGGCTACACCTTC
>TRBV12-3/TRBV12-4|NA|TRBJ1-6|NA
CASPHWGGRPLHF
TGTGCCAGCCCCCATTGGGGGGGGAGACCCCTCCACTTT
>TRBV5-4|few|TRBJ1-1|TRBD1
CASRSDGTGNTEAFF
TGTGCCAGCAGAAGTGACGGGACAGGGAACACTGAAGCTTTCTTT
>TRBV13|few|TRBJ1-1|NA
CASSLGTTLLLNTEAFF
TGTGCCAGCAGCTTAGGGACCACACTATTACTCAACACTGAAGCTTTCTTT
>TRBV2|NA|TRBJ1-6|TRBD1
CASSERTGRITSYNSPLHF
TGTGCCAGCAGTGAACGGACAGGGCGAATTACCTCCTATAATTCACCCCTCCACTTT
>TRBV3-1/TRBV3-2|NA|TRBJ2-1|NA
CASSHGTGYSEQFF
TGTGCCAGCAGCCATGGGACTGGGTATAGTGAGCAGTTCTTC
>TRBV3-1/TRBV3-2|NA|TRBJ2-1|NA
CASSQVHGAYNEQFF
TGTGCCAGCAGCCAAGTTCACGGGGCCTACAATGAGCAGTTCTTC
>TRBV28|once|TRBJ1-4|TRBD1
CASRTGQGLAGTNEKLFF
TGTGCCAGCAGGACAGGACAGGGTCTTGCTGGCACTAATGAAAAACTGTTTTTT
>TRBV6-4|NA|TRBJ1-6|TRBD1
CASSRDRQNSPLHF
TGTGCCAGCAGCCGGGACAGACAAAATTCACCCCTCCACTTT
>TRBV24-1|once|TRBJ1-2|TRBD1
CATSDSHARTGVDYGYTF
TGTGCCACCAGTGATTCGCACGCCAGGACAGGGGTCGACTATGGCTACACCTTC
>TRBV7-8|NA|TRBJ1-5|NA
CASSFSDRNQPQHF
TGTGCCAGCAGCTTCTCGGACAGAAATCAGCCCCAGCATTTT
>TRBV9|NA|TRBJ1-2|NA
CASSVDPQTGTNYGYTF
TGTGCCAGCAGCGTAGATCCCCAGACAGGAACTAACTATGGCTACACCTTC
>TRBV5-5|NA|TRBJ1-3|NA
CASSEQGYSGNTIYF
TGTGCCAGCAGCGAACAGGGCTACTCTGGAAACACCATATATTTT
>TRBV6-1|once|TRBJ2-7|NA
CASSETGTYEQYF
TGTGCCAGCAGTGAAACAGGCACCTACGAGCAGTACTTC
>TRBV2|once|TRBJ1-1|NA
CASSEAYAGANTEAFF
TGTGCCAGCAGTGAAGCTTACGCAGGGGCAAACACTGAAGCTTTCTTT
>TRBV5-1|NA|TRBJ1-5|NA
CASSRTLTQIPGRPQHF
TGCGCCAGCAGCCGGACTTTGACACAGATCCCTGGGCGGCCCCAGCATTTT
>TRBV19|NA|TRBJ1-2|NA
CASKSGGSGYTF
TGTGCCAGTAAGAGCGGGGGCAGCGGCTACACCTTC
>TRBV15|NA|TRBJ1-1|NA
CATSRELERTEAFF
TGTGCCACCAGCAGAGAATTGGAGAGGACTGAAGCTTTCTTT
>TRBV15|NA|TRBJ1-4|NA
CATSRGGERTLEKLFF
TGTGCCACCAGCAGAGGGGGGGAACGGACACTGGAAAAACTGTTTTTT
>TRBV5-1|NA|TRBJ2-7|NA
CASRKQGYEQYF
TGCGCCAGCAGAAAACAGGGCTACGAGCAGTACTTC
>TRBV5-1|NA|TRBJ1-4|TRBD1
CASSLRDRGVAANEKLFF
TGCGCCAGCAGCTTGCGCGACAGGGGGGTCGCGGCTAATGAAAAACTGTTTTTT
>TRBV7-9|few|TRBJ2-7|NA
CASSLAGTSYEQYF
TGTGCCAGCAGCTTAGCGGGAACTAGCTACGAGCAGTACTTC
>TRBV19|NA|TRBJ2-6|NA
CASSIEGARISGANVLTF
TGTGCCAGTAGTATAGAAGGCGCTAGGATCTCTGGGGCCAACGTCCTGACTTTC
>TRBV7-2|NA|TRBJ2-1|NA
CASSLALIGGNEQFF
TGTGCCAGCAGCTTAGCTCTAATCGGCGGCAATGAGCAGTTCTTC
>TRBV6-5|NA|TRBJ1-1|NA
CASSYSRVATEAFF
TGTGCCAGCAGTTACTCGAGGGTGGCCACTGAAGCTTTCTTT
>TRBV28|NA|TRBJ1-1|NA
CASRTSGAEAFF
TGTGCCAGCAGGACTTCCGGCGCTGAAGCTTTCTTT
>TRBV6-5|NA|TRBJ1-2|NA
CASLTTAIFNYGYTF
TGTGCCAGCCTGACGACAGCCATCTTTAACTATGGCTACACCTTC
>TRBV12-5|NA|TRBJ2-3|NA
CASGLTTTRVGTDTQYF
TGTGCTAGTGGTTTGACAACCACCAGGGTAGGCACAGATACGCAGTATTTT
>TRBV11-2|few|TRBJ2-3|NA
CASTQRAGRTDTQYF
TGTGCCAGCACCCAGAGGGCTGGGCGGACAGATACGCAGTATTTT
>TRBV24-1|NA|TRBJ1-2|NA
CATSARGSGIDGYTF
TGTGCCACCAGTGCGAGGGGGTCGGGGATCGATGGCTACACCTTC
>TRBV10-1|many|TRBJ2-3|NA
CASTLDGTLEDTQYF
TGCGCCAGCACCTTGGACGGGACTCTGGAAGATACGCAGTATTTT
>TRBV6-5|few|TRBJ2-5|TRBD2
CASTPGTSVQYF
TGTGCCAGCACCCCCGGGACTAGTGTCCAGTACTTC
>TRBV9|NA|TRBJ1-2|TRBD1
CASSVTGANYGYTF
TGTGCCAGCAGCGTAACAGGGGCTAACTATGGCTACACCTTC
>TRBV6-4|NA|TRBJ1-2|NA
CASSDDGGYGGYTF
TGTGCCAGCAGTGACGACGGGGGGTATGGTGGCTACACCTTC
>TRBV28|once|TRBJ1-1|NA
CASKGRRYTEAFF
TGTGCCAGCAAGGGGCGCCGGTACACTGAAGCTTTCTTT
>TRBV7-8|NA|TRBJ1-5|TRBD1
CASSLGQGGHSEKPQHF
TGTGCCAGCAGCTTAGGCCAGGGGGGCCACAGTGAGAAGCCCCAGCATTTT
>TRBV28|NA|TRBJ1-4|NA
CASSLFGAGEEKLFF
TGTGCCAGCAGTTTATTTGGTGCGGGGGAGGAAAAACTGTTTTTT
>TRBV6-1|once|TRBJ1-2|NA
CASSESNVGQYGYTF
TGTGCCAGCAGTGAATCGAATGTCGGACAGTACGGCTACACCTTC
>TRBV28|NA|TRBJ1-4|NA
CASSFSRGGEKLFF
TGTGCCAGCAGTTTTAGCAGGGGAGGGGAAAAACTGTTTTTT
>TRBV2|NA|TRBJ1-2|TRBD1
CASKVGWTGGFYGYTF
TGTGCCAGCAAAGTAGGGTGGACAGGCGGATTCTATGGCTACACCTTC
>TRBV6-5|NA|TRBJ2-1|NA
CASSWAGPSYNEQFF
TGTGCCAGCAGTTGGGCAGGGCCCTCGTACAATGAGCAGTTCTTC